This T cell receptor beta chain originates from a study of blood T cell repertoires in COVID-19. Study-wide background: Both acute and convalescent COVID-19 samples were obtained from the United States, Italy and Spain. PBMCs, B-cell-depleted T cells, or T cells were the source of the cDNA or gDNA that made up the material.

The CDR3 is made up of 16 amino acids. The J segment lost 10 bases and the V segment lost 5 bases, leaving 17 bases of the junction unmatched. Germline CDR1 is SEHNR and CDR2 is FQNEAQ (reference sequence). Under the authors' procedure: Estimated nucleated cell counts came from reference gene primer amplification. Method: immunoSEQ multiplex PCR; TCRdb's copy keeps in-frame clones and lacks some. V, J and clone size are those of that table, while D and trimming were read from the DNA. The sample consists of some 670,000 clones, around 90% of them appearing once. The clonotype was recovered from a woman aged 18-30 years with acute or convalescent COVID-19. The chain carries TRBV7-9 and TRBJ2-1; 7 bases fit TRBD2. Sequenced sample: peripheral blood. CDR3 bases: TGTGCCAGCAGCCAAAACGGACACGGGAGGCCATTGGAGCAGTTCTTC. Protein product: CASSQNGHGRPLEQFF.